These 5 T cell receptor beta chains came from one sample sequenced in a study of Ad26.COV2.S vaccination and SARS-CoV-2 variants. Assay: immunoSEQ multiplex PCR; the TCRdb copy retains only in-frame clones and omits some. The sample has more than 400,000 clones, around 92% seen once. Treatment noted: around 19 received Ad26.COV2.S at low or high dose, single or two shots; about 5 received placebo; per-sample allocation not given. Day 63 following the first vaccine or placebo injection was when the samples were taken. The source material was peripheral blood, sampled in a trial of Ad26.COV2.S vaccine versus placebo. These receptors all stem from a person aged 18-60 years who received the Ad26.COV2.S COVID-19 vaccine or a placebo.

The chain employs TRBV10-3 and TRBJ2-7; a possible D gene is TRBD2 (5 bases). Trimming took off 6 bases at V and 2 bases at J, with 14 bases between the two ends. The CDR3 runs 14 residues. The germline V gene encodes CDR1 ENHRY and CDR2 SYGVKD. CDR3 sequence (DNA): TGTGCCATCAGCCCCCTCGGGGATACCTACGAGCAGTACTTC. Translating it yields CAISPLGDTYEQYF.

The chain links TRBV29-1 to TRBJ2-7, with 10 bases that match TRBD1. The V gene's germline CDR1 is SQVTM and CDR2 ANQGSEA. The length of the CDR3 is 14 residues. The ends lost 0 bases at V and 5 bases at J; junction bases unmatched: 4. Here the CDR3 DNA reads TGCAGCGTTGAAGATCTAGGACAGGGGGACGAGCAGTACTTC. This translates into CSVEDLGQGDEQYF.

This clone appeared a single time. The rearrangement uses TRBV6-5 and TRBJ2-7; TRBD1 matches 9 bases. The length of the CDR3 is 14 residues. The germline gives CDR1 MNHEY, CDR2 SVGAGI. The J segment lost 1 base and the V segment lost 6 bases, leaving 4 bases of the junction unmatched. CDR3: CASSPDRGSYEQYF. Written as DNA, the CDR3 is TGTGCCAGCAGCCCGGACAGGGGATCCTACGAGCAGTACTTC.

This clone was recorded only once. The chain has TRBV7-2 and TRBJ2-5; 7 bases map to TRBD1. The CDR3 extends over 14 amino acids. The germline CDR1 and CDR2 sequences are SGHTA and FQGNSA. The V and J ends lost 4 bases and 4 bases, in that order; junction bases with no gene match: 6. CDR3 region: CASSSRRDRETQYF. The CDR3 region has the DNA TGTGCCAGCAGCTCCCGCCGGGACAGAGAGACCCAGTACTTC. The whole variable domain, remainder taken from reference TRBV7-2 and TRBJ2-5, is GAGVSQSPSNKVTEKGKDVELRCDPISGHTALYWYRQSLGQGLEFLIYFQGNSAPDKSGLPSDRFSAERTGGSVSTLTIQRTQQEDSAVYLCASSSRRDRETQYFGPGTRLLVL.

V is TRBV5-4 and J is TRBJ2-3; tentatively, D is TRBD1 or TRBD2 (5 bases each). CDR1 SGHNT and CDR2 YYREEE come from the germline V gene (reference sequence). The V end was cut by 0 bases, the J end by 3 bases, with 11 bases between. CDR3 size: 15 residues. In nucleotides, the CDR3 is TGTGCCAGCAGCTTGGACGGGGCTGGGACAGATACGCAGTATTTT. It codes for CASSLDGAGTDTQYF.